The clone carrying this T cell receptor (beta chain) was seen once. What it binds is unknown. The data belong to a study of OX40 agonist ivuxolimab in advanced cancers. Study-wide context: Dose-escalation patients' cancers were hepatocellular carcinoma, melanoma, renal cell or head and neck cancer.

The assay was immunoSEQ multiplex PCR, and TCRdb's table has in-frame clones only and misses some. Of 66,000 or so clones listed, roughly 85% are singletons. The V end was cut by 8 bases, the J end by 1 base, with 15 bases between. This CDR3 comprises 15 residues. CDR1 and CDR2 from the germline V gene are LNHDA and SQIVND (reference sequence). Findings and limits, study-wide: CD8+ T cells averaged more expanded clones than CD4+. Among the nonresponders, some also had low normalized T-cell clonal expansion.

The clonotype was recovered from an adult with an advanced solid tumor such as melanoma, head and neck, liver or kidney cancer. V and J are TRBV19 and TRBJ1-5, with a tentative D call TRBD1 (6 bases). The material was CD4+ or CD8+ T cells sorted from blood, obtained in a trial of the OX40 agonist ivuxolimab. CDR3 sequence: CASHVRGASNQPQHF. The CDR3, as DNA: TGTGCCAGTCACGTCAGGGGAGCGAGCAATCAGCCCCAGCATTTT.